Listed below are T cell receptor beta chains from one sample, sequenced in a study of cytomegalovirus exposure and HLA in healthy donors. The repertoire was sequenced with immunoSEQ multiplex PCR; TCRdb's copy has only in-frame clones and lacks some. The sample records about 250,000 clones, roughly 87% being singletons. The specimen sequenced was PBMCs. The source of these receptors is a man aged 18 to 29 in good health and CMV-seropositive. Each CDR3 is given with its conserved first and last residue. The D gene is left open where the match is weak. Size is stated for part of the rows, as once, few or many counts, or as a class when the clone is expanded.

TRBV30	.	TRBJ2-1	.	CAWGGVGEQFF	TGTGCCTGGGGTGGAGTGGGTGAGCAGTTCTTC
TRBV5-1	.	TRBJ2-3	.	CASRLARGTDTQYF	TGCGCCAGCAGGCTGGCCAGGGGCACAGATACGCAGTATTTT
TRBV7-9	once	TRBJ2-7	.	CASSYTGISYEQYF	TGTGCCAGCAGTTACACAGGGATCTCCTACGAGCAGTACTTC
TRBV30	.	TRBJ1-3	.	CAWRWSGNTIYF	TGTGCCTGGAGGTGGTCCGGAAACACCATATATTTT
TRBV19	.	TRBJ2-3	TRBD1	CASGQGVDTQYF	TGTGCCTCGGGACAGGGAGTAGATACGCAGTATTTT
TRBV2	.	TRBJ2-7	.	CASLRDNTYEQYF	TGTGCCAGCCTGCGGGACAATACCTACGAGCAGTACTTC
TRBV7-8	.	TRBJ2-3	.	CASSLVGDTQYF	TGTGCCAGCAGCTTAGTCGGAGATACGCAGTATTTT
TRBV27	.	TRBJ2-5	TRBD1	CASSRQTGQGQETQYF	TGTGCCAGCAGTCGTCAAACGGGACAGGGGCAAGAGACCCAGTACTTC
TRBV11-2	.	TRBJ1-5	.	CASSLASYNQPQHF	TGTGCCAGCAGCTTAGCGTCCTATAATCAGCCCCAGCATTTT
TRBV11-2	few	TRBJ1-2	TRBD1	CASSPQGGRYGYTF	TGTGCCAGCAGCCCTCAGGGGGGCCGGTATGGCTACACCTTC
TRBV7-2	.	TRBJ2-1	.	CASSLAGEYNEQFF	TGTGCCAGCAGCTTAGCGGGGGAGTACAATGAGCAGTTCTTC
TRBV27	.	TRBJ2-3	TRBD1	CASRDRDSRADTQYF	TGTGCCAGCAGAGATCGGGACAGCCGGGCGGATACGCAGTATTTT
TRBV7-2	.	TRBJ1-1	.	CASSYGANTEAFF	TGTGCCAGCAGCTATGGGGCGAACACTGAAGCTTTCTTT
TRBV29-1	.	TRBJ1-2	.	CSVTDSQTNYGYTF	TGCAGCGTTACAGACAGCCAGACTAACTATGGCTACACCTTC
TRBV4-2	.	TRBJ1-4	.	CASSQDSQGQTTNEKLFF	TGTGCCAGCAGCCAAGATAGTCAGGGGCAGACAACTAATGAAAAACTGTTTTTT
TRBV6-1	.	TRBJ2-7	.	CASRQAASYEQYF	TGTGCCAGCCGCCAGGCTGCCTCCTACGAGCAGTACTTC